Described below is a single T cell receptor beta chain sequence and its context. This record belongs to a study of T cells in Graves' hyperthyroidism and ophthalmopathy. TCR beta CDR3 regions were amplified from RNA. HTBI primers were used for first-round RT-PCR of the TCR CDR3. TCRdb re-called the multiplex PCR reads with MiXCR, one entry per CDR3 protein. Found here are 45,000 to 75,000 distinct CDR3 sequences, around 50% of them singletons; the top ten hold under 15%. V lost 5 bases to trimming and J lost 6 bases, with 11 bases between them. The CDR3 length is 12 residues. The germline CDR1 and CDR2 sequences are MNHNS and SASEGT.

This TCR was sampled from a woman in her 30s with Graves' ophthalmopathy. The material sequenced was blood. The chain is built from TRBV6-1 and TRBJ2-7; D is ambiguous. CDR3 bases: TGTGCCAGCAGTTACGAAGGTAGCGAGCAGTACTTC. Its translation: CASSYEGSEQYF.